The clone carrying this TCR beta chain has a single count. These data are taken from a study of blood T cell repertoires in COVID-19. The method was immunoSEQ multiplex PCR; TCRdb's version includes in-frame clones alone and lacks a portion of them. The sample includes about 300,000 clones, approximately 90% of them seen just once. This CDR3 has 14 amino acids. CDR1 SGHDT and CDR2 YYEEEE come from the germline V gene. The V segment lost 4 bases and the J segment 8 bases; nucleotides outside the gene matches: 9. The material sequenced was peripheral blood. This TCR was recovered from a woman between 45 and 65 years old with COVID-19, enrolled during active disease. The chain recombines TRBV5-6 with TRBJ2-1; 7 positions match TRBD2. The CDR3 DNA sequence: TGTGCCAGCAGCGCGGGAGAAGGGCGGTATGAGCAGTTCTTC. Amino acid sequence: CASSAGEGRYEQFF.